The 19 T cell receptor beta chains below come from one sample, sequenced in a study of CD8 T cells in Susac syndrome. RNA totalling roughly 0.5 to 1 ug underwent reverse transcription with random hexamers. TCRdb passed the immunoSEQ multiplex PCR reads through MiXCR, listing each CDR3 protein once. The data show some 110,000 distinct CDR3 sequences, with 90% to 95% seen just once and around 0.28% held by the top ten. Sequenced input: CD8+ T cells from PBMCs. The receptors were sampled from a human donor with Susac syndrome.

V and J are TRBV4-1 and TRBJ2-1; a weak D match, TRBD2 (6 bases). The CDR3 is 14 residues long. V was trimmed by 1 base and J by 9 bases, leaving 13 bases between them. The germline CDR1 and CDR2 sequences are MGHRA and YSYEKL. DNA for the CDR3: TGCGCCAGCAGCCAAGGACCAGGGAGGATTGAGCAGTTCTTC. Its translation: CASSQGPGRIEQFF.

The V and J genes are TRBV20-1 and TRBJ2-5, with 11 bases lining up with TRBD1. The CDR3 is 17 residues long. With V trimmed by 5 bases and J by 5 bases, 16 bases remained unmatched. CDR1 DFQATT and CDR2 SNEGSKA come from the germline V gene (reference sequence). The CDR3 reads CSAPEPGQGEYVETQYF. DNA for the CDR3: TGCAGTGCTCCTGAACCGGGACAGGGGGAGTACGTCGAGACCCAGTACTTC.

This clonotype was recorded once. In nucleotides, the CDR3 is TGTGCCAGCAGCCTCAAACCAGGATTAGAATCCAACTATGGCTACACCTTC. It translates to CASSLKPGLESNYGYTF. The V call is TRBV7-3, the J call TRBJ1-2; D is uncertain. V lost 5 bases to trimming and J lost 2 bases, with 21 bases between them. The CDR3 spans 17 residues. Per the germline V gene, CDR1 is SGHTA and CDR2 is FQGTGA.

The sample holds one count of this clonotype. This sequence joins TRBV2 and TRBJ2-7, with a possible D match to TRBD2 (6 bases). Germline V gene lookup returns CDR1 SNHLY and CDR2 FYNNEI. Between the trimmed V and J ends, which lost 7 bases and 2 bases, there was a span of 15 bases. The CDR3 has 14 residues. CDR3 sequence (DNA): TGTGCCAGCAATGCGGGACCCACCGCCTACGAGCAGTACTTC. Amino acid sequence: CASNAGPTAYEQYF.

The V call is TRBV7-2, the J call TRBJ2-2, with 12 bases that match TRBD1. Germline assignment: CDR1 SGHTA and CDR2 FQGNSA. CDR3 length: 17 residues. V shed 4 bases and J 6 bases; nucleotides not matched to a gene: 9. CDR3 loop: CASSSPGTGGGSGELFF. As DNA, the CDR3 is TGTGCCAGCAGCTCCCCAGGGACAGGGGGCGGATCCGGGGAGCTGTTTTTT.

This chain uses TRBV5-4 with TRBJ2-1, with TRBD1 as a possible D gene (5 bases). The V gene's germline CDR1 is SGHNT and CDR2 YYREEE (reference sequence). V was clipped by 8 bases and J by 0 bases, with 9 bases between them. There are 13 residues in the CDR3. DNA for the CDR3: TGTGCCAGTGGGGCTAGCTCCTACAATGAGCAGTTCTTC. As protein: CASGASSYNEQFF.

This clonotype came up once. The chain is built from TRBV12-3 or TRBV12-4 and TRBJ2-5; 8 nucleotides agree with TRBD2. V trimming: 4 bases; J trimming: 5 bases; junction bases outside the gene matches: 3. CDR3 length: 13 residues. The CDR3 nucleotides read TGTGCCAGCAGTTGGTCGGGGGGGGAGACCCAGTACTTC. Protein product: CASSWSGGETQYF.

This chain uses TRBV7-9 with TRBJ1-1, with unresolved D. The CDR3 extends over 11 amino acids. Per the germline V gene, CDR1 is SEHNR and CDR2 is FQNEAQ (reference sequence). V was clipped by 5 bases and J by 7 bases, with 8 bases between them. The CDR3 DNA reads TGTGCCAGCAGCGCCAGCCTTGAAGCTTTCTTT. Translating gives CASSASLEAFF.

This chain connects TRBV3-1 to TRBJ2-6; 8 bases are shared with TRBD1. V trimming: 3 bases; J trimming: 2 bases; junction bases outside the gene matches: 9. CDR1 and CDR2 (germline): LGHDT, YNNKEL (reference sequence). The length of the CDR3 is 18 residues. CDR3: CASSQGGQEGPGANVLTF. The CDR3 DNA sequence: TGTGCCAGCAGCCAGGGGGGACAGGAAGGACCTGGGGCCAACGTCCTGACTTTC.

The CDR3: CASSMGQGGYEQYF. Written as DNA, the CDR3 is TGTGCCAGTAGTATGGGACAGGGCGGGTACGAGCAGTACTTC. This chain uses TRBV19 with TRBJ2-7; 9 positions match TRBD1. The CDR3 extends over 14 amino acids. V was pared by 3 bases and J by 4 bases, with 4 bases of the junction left unmatched. In germline, CDR1 is LNHDA, CDR2 SQIVND (reference sequence). Combining the CDR3 with reference TRBV19 and TRBJ2-7 gives the whole variable domain DGGITQSPKYLFRKEGQNVTLSCEQNLNHDAMYWYRQDPGQGLRLIYYSQIVNDFQKGDIAEGYSVSREKKESFPLTVTSAQKNPTAFYLCASSMGQGGYEQYFGPGTRLTVT.

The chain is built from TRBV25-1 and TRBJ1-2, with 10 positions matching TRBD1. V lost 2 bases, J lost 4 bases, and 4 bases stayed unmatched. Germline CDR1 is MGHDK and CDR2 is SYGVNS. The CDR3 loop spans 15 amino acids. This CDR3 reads CASSELGQGFYGYTF. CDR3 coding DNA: TGTGCCAGCAGTGAACTGGGACAGGGGTTCTATGGCTACACCTTC.

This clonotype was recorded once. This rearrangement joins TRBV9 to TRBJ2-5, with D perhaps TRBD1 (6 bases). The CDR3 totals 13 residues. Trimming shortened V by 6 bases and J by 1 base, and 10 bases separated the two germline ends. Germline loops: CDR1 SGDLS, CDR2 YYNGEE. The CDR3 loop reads CASKGETQETQYF. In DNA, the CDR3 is TGTGCCAGCAAGGGGGAGACCCAAGAGACCCAGTACTTC.

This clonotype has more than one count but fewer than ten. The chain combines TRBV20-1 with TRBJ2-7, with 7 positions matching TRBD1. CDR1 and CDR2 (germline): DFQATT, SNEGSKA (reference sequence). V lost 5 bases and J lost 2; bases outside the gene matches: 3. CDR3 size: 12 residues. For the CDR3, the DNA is TGCAGTGCTTCGACAGGGACCTACGAGCAGTACTTC. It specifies CSASTGTYEQYF.

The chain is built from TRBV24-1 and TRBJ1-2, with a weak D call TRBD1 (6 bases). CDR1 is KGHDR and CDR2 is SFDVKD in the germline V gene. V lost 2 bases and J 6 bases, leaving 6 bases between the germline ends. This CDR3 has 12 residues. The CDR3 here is CATSDSGDGYTF. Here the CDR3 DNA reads TGTGCCACCAGTGATTCAGGGGATGGCTACACCTTC.

CDR3 in DNA: TGCGCCAGCAGCTCAGACCCCGGGGCACAGGGTGGCAATGAGCAGTTCTTC. Its translation is CASSSDPGAQGGNEQFF. The rearrangement joins TRBV4-1 to TRBJ2-1; maybe TRBD1 (6 bases). This CDR3 region has 17 residues. The germline V and J ends were trimmed by 5 bases and 6 bases, with 23 bases remaining between them. CDR1 is MGHRA, CDR2 YSYEKL, per germline.

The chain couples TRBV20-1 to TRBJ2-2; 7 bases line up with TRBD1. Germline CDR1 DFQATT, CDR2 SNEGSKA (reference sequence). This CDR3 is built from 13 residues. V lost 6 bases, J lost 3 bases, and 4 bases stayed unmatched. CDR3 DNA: TGCAGTGCAGACAGGGACGACACCGGGGAGCTGTTTTTT. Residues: CSADRDDTGELFF.

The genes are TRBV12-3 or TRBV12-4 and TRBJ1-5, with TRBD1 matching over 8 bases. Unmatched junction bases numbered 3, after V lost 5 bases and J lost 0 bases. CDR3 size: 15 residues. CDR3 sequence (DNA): TGTGCCAGCAGTCCGACAGGGGTTAGCAATCAGCCCCAGCATTTT. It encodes CASSPTGVSNQPQHF.

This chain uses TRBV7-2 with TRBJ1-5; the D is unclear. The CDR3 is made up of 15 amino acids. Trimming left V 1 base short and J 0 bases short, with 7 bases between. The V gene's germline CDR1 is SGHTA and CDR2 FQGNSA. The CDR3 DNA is TGTGCCAGCAGCTTAGTACTTAATAGCAATCAGCCCCAGCATTTT. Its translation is CASSLVLNSNQPQHF.

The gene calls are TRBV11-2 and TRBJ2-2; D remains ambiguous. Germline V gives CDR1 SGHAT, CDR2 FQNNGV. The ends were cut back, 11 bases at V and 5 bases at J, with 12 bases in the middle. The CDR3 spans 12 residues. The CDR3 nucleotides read TGTGCCGTTACTCTCAGTACCGGGGAGCTGTTTTTT. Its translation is CAVTLSTGELFF.